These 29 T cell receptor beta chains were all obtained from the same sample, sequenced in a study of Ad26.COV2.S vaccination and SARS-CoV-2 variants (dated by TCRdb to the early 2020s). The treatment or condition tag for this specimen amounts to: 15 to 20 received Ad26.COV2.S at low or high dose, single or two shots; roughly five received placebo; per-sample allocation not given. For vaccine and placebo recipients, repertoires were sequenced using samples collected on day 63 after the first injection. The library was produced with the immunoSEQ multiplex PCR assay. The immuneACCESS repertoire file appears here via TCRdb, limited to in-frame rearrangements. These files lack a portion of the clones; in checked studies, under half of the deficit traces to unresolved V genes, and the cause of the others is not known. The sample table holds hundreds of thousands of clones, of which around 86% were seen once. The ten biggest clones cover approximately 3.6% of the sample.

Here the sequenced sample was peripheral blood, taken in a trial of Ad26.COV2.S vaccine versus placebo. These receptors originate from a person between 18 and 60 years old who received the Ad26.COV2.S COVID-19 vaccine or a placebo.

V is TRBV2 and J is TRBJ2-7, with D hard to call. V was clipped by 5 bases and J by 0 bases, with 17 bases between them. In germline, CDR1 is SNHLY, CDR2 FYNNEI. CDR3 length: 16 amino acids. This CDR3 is CASSPEPGPDSYEQYF. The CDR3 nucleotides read TGTGCCAGCAGTCCTGAACCCGGACCGGACTCCTACGAGCAGTACTTC.

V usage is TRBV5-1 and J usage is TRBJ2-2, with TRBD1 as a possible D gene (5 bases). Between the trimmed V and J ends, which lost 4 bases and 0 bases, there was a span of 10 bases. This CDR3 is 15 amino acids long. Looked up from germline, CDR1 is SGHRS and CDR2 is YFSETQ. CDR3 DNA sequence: TGCGCCAGCAGCGAACAGGTGACGAACACCGGGGAGCTGTTTTTT. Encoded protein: CASSEQVTNTGELFF. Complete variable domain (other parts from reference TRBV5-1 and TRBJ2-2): KAGVTQTPRYLIKTRGQQVTLSCSPISGHRSVSWYQQTPGQGLQFLFEYFSETQRNKGNFPGRFSGRQFSNSRSEMNVSTLELGDSALYLCASSEQVTNTGELFFGEGSRLTVL.

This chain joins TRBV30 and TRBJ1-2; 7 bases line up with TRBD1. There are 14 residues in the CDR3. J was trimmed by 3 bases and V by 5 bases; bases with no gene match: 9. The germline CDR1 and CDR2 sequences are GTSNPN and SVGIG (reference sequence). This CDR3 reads CAWRRQGLDYGYTF. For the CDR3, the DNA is TGTGCCTGGCGAAGACAGGGCTTGGACTATGGCTACACCTTC.

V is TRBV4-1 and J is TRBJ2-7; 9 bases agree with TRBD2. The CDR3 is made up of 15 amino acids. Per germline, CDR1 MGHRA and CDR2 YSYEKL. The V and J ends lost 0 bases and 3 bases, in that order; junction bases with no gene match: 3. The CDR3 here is CASSQDPSGVYEQYF. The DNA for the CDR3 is TGCGCCAGCAGCCAAGATCCTAGCGGGGTCTACGAGCAGTACTTC.

CDR3 sequence: CASSLVPSGGASEKLFF. The CDR3 DNA reads as TGTGCCAGCAGCTTAGTCCCCTCGGGAGGGGCTAGTGAAAAACTGTTTTTT. The chain couples TRBV7-9 to TRBJ1-4, with D maybe TRBD1 (5 bases). Germline CDR1 reads SEHNR; CDR2 reads FQNEAQ (reference sequence). V lost 1 base and J 7 bases, leaving 19 bases between the germline ends. CDR3 length equals 17 residues.

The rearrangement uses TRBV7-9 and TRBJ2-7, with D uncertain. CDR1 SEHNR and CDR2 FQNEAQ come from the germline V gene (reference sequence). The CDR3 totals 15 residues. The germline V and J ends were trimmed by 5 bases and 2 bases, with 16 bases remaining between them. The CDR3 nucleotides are TGTGCCAGCAGCCCCCCGGTCGGTAGCCCCTACGAGCAGTACTTC. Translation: CASSPPVGSPYEQYF.

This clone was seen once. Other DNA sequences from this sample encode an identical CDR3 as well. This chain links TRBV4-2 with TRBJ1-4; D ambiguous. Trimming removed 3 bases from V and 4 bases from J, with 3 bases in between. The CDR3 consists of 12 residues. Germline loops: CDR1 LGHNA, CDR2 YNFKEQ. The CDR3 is CASSQVNEKLFF. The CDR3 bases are TGTGCCAGCAGCCAGGTTAATGAAAAACTGTTTTTT.

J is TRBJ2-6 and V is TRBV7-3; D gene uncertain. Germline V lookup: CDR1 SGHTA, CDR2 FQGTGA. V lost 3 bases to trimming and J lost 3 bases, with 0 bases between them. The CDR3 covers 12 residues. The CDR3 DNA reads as TGTGCCAGCAGCTTTGGGGCCAACGTCCTGACTTTC. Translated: CASSFGANVLTF.

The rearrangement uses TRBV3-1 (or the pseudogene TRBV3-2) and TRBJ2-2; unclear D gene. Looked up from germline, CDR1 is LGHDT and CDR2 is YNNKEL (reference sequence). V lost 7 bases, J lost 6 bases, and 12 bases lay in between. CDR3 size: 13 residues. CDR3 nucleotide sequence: TGTGCCAGCACCAACCCCCCGCCCGGGGAGCTGTTTTTT. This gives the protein CASTNPPPGELFF.

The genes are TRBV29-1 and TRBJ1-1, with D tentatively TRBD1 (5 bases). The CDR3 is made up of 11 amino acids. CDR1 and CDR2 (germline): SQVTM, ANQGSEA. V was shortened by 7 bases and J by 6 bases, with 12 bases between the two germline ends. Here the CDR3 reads CSDYQGSEAFF. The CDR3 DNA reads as TGCAGCGATTATCAGGGTTCTGAAGCTTTCTTT. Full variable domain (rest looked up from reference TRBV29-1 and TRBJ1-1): SAVISQKPSRDICQRGTSLTIQCQVDSQVTMMFWYRQQPGQSLTLIATANQGSEATYESGFVIDKFPISRPNLTFSTLTVSNMSPEDSSIYLCSDYQGSEAFFGQGTRLTVV.

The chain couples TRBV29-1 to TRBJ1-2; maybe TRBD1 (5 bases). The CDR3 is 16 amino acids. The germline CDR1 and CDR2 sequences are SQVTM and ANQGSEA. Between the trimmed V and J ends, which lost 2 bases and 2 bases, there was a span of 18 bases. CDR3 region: CSVEPIQDRSNYGYTF. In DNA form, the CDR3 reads TGCAGCGTTGAACCCATACAGGACCGCTCCAACTATGGCTACACCTTC.

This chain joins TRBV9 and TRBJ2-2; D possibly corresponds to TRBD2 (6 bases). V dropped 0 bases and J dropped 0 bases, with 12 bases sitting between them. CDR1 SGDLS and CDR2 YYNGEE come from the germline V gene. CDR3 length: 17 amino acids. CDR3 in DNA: TGTGCCAGCAGCGTAGTAGCGGTGCCCGCGAACACCGGGGAGCTGTTTTTT. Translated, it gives CASSVVAVPANTGELFF.

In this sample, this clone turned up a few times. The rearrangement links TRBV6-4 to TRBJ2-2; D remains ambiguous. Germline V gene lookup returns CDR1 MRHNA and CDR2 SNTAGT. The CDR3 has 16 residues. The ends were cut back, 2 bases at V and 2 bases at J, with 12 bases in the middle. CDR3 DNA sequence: TGTGCCAGCAGTGACCTCTTTACTAAAAACACCGGGGAGCTGTTTTTT. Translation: CASSDLFTKNTGELFF.

For the CDR3, the DNA is TGCGCCAGCAGCCATTCCGGGACAGGGAATCAGCCCCAGCATTTT. This gives the protein CASSHSGTGNQPQHF. The chain uses TRBV4-1 and TRBJ1-5; the match to TRBD1 covers 9 bases. Per the germline V gene, CDR1 is MGHRA and CDR2 is YSYEKL. The CDR3 length is 15 residues. The V segment lost 3 bases and the J segment 4 bases; nucleotides outside the gene matches: 4.

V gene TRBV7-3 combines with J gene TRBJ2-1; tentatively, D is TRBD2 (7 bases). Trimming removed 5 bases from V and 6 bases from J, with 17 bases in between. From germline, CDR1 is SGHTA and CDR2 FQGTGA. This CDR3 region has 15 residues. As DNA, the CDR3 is TGTGCCAGCAGCACCGTCGGGGGGCAGGGCAATGAGCAGTTCTTC. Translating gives CASSTVGGQGNEQFF.

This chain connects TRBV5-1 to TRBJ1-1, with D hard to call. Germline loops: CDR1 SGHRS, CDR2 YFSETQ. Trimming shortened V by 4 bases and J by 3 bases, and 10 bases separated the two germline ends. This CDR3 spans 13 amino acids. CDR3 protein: CASSPGQDTEAFF. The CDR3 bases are TGCGCCAGCAGCCCGGGCCAGGACACTGAAGCTTTCTTT.

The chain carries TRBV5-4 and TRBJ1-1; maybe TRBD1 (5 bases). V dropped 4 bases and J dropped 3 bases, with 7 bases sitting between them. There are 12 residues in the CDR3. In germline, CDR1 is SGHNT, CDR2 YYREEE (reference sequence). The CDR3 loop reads CASSKTDTEAFF. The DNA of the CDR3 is TGTGCCAGCAGCAAGACAGACACTGAAGCTTTCTTT.

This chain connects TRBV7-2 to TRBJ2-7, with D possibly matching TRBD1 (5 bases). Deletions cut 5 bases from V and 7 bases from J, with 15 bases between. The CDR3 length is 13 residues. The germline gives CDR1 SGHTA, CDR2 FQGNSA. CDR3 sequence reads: CASSRRQSGEQYF. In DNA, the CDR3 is TGTGCCAGCAGCCGTCGACAGTCCGGGGAGCAGTACTTC.

CDR3 sequence reads: CASSFIGSTDTQYF. The DNA for the CDR3 is TGTGCCAGCAGTTTTATAGGGTCCACAGATACGCAGTATTTT. This chain links TRBV5-6 with TRBJ2-3; D unresolved. The CDR3 covers 14 residues. Deletions cut 5 bases from V and 2 bases from J, with 12 bases between. Germline values: CDR1 SGHDT, CDR2 YYEEEE.

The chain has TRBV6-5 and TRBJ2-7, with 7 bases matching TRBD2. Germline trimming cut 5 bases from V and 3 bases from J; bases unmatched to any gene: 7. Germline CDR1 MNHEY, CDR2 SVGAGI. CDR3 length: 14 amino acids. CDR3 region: CASSNEAGSYEQYF. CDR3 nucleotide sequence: TGTGCCAGCAGTAACGAAGCGGGAAGCTACGAGCAGTACTTC.

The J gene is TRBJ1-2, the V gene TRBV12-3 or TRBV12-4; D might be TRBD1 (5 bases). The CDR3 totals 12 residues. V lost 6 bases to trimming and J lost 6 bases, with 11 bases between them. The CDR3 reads CASSWGGDGYTF. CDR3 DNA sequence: TGTGCCAGCAGCTGGGGGGGAGATGGCTACACCTTC.

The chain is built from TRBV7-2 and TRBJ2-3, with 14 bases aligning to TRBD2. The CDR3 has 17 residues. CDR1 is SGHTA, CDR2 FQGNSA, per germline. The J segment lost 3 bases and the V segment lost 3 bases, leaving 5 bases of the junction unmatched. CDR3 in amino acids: CASSFAGTSGGTDTQYF. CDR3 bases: TGTGCCAGCAGCTTTGCAGGGACTAGCGGGGGAACAGATACGCAGTATTTT.

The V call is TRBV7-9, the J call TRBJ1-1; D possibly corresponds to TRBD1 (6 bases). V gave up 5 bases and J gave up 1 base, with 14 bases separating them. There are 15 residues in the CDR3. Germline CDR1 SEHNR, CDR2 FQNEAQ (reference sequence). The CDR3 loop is CASSPQQGWNTEAFF. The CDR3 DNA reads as TGTGCCAGCAGCCCGCAACAGGGATGGAACACTGAAGCTTTCTTT.

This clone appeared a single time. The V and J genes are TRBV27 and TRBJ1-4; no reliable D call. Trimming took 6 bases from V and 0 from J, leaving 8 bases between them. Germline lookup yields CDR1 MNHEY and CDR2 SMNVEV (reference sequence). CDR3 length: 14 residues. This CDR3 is CASRQIATNEKLFF. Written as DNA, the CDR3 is TGTGCCAGCAGGCAGATTGCAACTAATGAAAAACTGTTTTTT.

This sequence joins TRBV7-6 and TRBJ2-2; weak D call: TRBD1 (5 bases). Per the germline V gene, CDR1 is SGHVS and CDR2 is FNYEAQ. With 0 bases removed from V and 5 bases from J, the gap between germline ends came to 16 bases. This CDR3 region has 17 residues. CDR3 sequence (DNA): TGTGCCAGCAGCTTAGCTCGGCGACAGCCTAAAACCGGGGAGCTGTTTTTT. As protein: CASSLARRQPKTGELFF.

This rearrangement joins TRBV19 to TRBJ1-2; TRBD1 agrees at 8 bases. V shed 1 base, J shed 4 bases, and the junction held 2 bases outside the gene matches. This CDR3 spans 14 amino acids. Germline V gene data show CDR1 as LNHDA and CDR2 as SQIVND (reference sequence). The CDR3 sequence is CASSIAGGRYGYTF. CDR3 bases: TGTGCCAGTAGTATAGCAGGGGGCCGCTATGGCTACACCTTC.

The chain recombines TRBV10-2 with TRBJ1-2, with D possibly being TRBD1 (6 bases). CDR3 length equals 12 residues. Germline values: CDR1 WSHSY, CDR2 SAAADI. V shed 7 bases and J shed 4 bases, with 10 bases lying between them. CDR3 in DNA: TGCGCCAGCACTCCGGACAGCTATGGCTACACCTTC. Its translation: CASTPDSYGYTF.

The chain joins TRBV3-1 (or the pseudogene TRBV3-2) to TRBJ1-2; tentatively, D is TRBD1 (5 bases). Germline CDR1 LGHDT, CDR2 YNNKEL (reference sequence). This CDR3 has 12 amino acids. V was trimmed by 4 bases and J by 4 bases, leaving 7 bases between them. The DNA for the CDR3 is TGTGCCAGCAGCCGACAGAGCTATGGCTACACCTTC. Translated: CASSRQSYGYTF.

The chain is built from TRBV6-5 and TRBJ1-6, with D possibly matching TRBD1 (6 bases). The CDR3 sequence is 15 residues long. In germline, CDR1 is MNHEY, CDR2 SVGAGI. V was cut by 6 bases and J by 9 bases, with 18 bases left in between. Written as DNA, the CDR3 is TGTGCCAGCAGGCACAGGGAGGTGGTAAGTTCACCCCTCCACTTT. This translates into CASRHREVVSSPLHF.